Each of the 19 T cell receptor beta chains below was sequenced from the same sample in a study of blood T cell repertoires in COVID-19 (dated by TCRdb to 2019 to 2021). Libraries were made using the immunoSEQ multiplex PCR assay. In TCRdb, the immuneACCESS table is reduced to in-frame sequences with V and J assigned. These tables do not hold every clone; where another copy was compared, an unresolved V gene accounts for under half, and the others remain unexplained. The sample has 160,000 or so clones on record, 80% of them singletons. 5% to 8.5% of the sample comes from the top ten. The sequencing sample was made of peripheral blood. These receptors originate from a man between 65 and 85 years old with active or convalescent COVID-19.

V is TRBV19 and J is TRBJ2-7; D uncertain. CDR1 is LNHDA and CDR2 is SQIVND in the germline V gene (reference sequence). V gave up 11 bases and J gave up 0 bases, with 14 bases separating them. The CDR3 covers 13 residues. CDR3 sequence (DNA): TGTGCCCGATCCGGTGACTGCTCCTACGAGCAGTACTTC. Translation gives CARSGDCSYEQYF.

V and J are TRBV4-3 and TRBJ1-4; 7 positions match TRBD1. V lost 0 bases, J lost 5 bases, and 3 bases stayed unmatched. This CDR3 is built from 15 residues. Germline V gene sequence: CDR1 LGHNA, CDR2 YSLEER. CDR3: CASSQDRTGNEKLFF. In DNA form, the CDR3 reads TGCGCCAGCAGCCAAGATAGGACAGGAAATGAAAAACTGTTTTTT.

The V gene is TRBV18, the J gene TRBJ2-5; 9 positions match TRBD1. Trimming cost V 6 bases and J 4 bases; bases outside gene matches: 12. The CDR3 totals 16 residues. Germline assignment: CDR1 KGHSH and CDR2 LQKENI. CDR3 sequence reads: CASSRSDPGQGETQYF. The CDR3 bases are TGTGCCAGCTCGCGTTCAGATCCGGGACAGGGAGAGACCCAGTACTTC.

This chain links TRBV6-6 with TRBJ1-2; D possibly corresponds to TRBD1 (6 bases). The CDR3 loop spans 13 amino acids. The germline gives CDR1 MNHNY, CDR2 SVGAGI (reference sequence). Deletions cut 6 bases from V and 5 bases from J, with 13 bases between. CDR3 amino acids: CASRLQGEYGYTF. The DNA of the CDR3 is TGTGCCAGCAGACTACAGGGAGAGTATGGCTACACCTTC.

The chain has TRBV5-1 and TRBJ2-7; 14 nucleotides match TRBD2. With V trimmed by 4 bases and J by 3 bases, 9 bases remained unmatched. The CDR3 consists of 17 residues. CDR1 SGHRS and CDR2 YFSETQ come from the germline V gene. In nucleotides, the CDR3 is TGCGCCAGCAGCCCCAGACTAGCGGGAGGGCAGATCTACGAGCAGTACTTC. Protein sequence: CASSPRLAGGQIYEQYF.

The chain has TRBV25-1 and TRBJ2-7; D is ambiguous. Germline assignment: CDR1 MGHDK and CDR2 SYGVNS. This CDR3 contains 13 residues. Trimming removed 6 bases at V and 2 bases at J, with 11 bases between. CDR3 coding DNA: TGTGCCAGCAGATCCGAGTCGACCTACGAGCAGTACTTC. Its protein is CASRSESTYEQYF.

The V gene is TRBV7-9, the J gene TRBJ2-5; 9 bases are a match to TRBD1. V lost 4 bases, J lost 3 bases, and 9 bases stayed unmatched. The length of the CDR3 is 16 residues. Germline CDR1 reads SEHNR; CDR2 reads FQNEAQ (reference sequence). CDR3 in DNA: TGTGCCAGCAGCTACGGAAGTACAGGGGGCGAAGAGACCCAGTACTTC. Protein sequence: CASSYGSTGGEETQYF.

J is TRBJ2-5 and V is TRBV7-9; the D gene is possibly TRBD1 (6 bases). With 5 bases removed from V and 1 base from J, the gap between germline ends came to 11 bases. Germline lookup yields CDR1 SEHNR and CDR2 FQNEAQ (reference sequence). CDR3 length equals 14 residues. CDR3 sequence: CASSTGGVQETQYF. The CDR3 bases are TGTGCCAGCAGCACTGGGGGCGTCCAAGAGACCCAGTACTTC.

This chain connects TRBV29-1 to TRBJ1-1; D is unresolved. CDR3 length: 12 residues. V was shortened by 7 bases and J by 1 base, with 10 bases between the two germline ends. In germline, CDR1 is SQVTM, CDR2 ANQGSEA. For the CDR3, the DNA is TGCAGCGCGAGACAACCGAACACTGAAGCTTTCTTT. It specifies CSARQPNTEAFF.

The chain joins TRBV11-3 to TRBJ2-1; D is perhaps TRBD1 (6 bases). Germline CDR1 SGHNT, CDR2 YENEEA. The CDR3 extends over 16 amino acids. V lost 3 bases to trimming and J lost 3 bases, with 15 bases between them. CDR3 in amino acids: CASSLAGTPSYNEQFF. CDR3 nucleotides: TGTGCCAGCAGCTTGGCCGGGACACCAAGCTACAATGAGCAGTTCTTC.

The sample holds a few counts of this clone. V and J are TRBV6-5 and TRBJ2-5; D uncertain. V was cut by 7 bases and J by 1 base, with 10 bases left in between. The germline CDR1 and CDR2 sequences are MNHEY and SVGAGI. The CDR3 has 13 residues. In DNA form, the CDR3 reads TGTGCCAGCATGGCCTTCTCCCAAGAGACCCAGTACTTC. Translated: CASMAFSQETQYF.

The rearrangement links TRBV5-8 to TRBJ1-2; D is ambiguous. The CDR3 is 15 amino acids. V lost 1 base and J 1 base, leaving 11 bases between the germline ends. In germline, CDR1 is SGHTS, CDR2 YDEGEE. The CDR3 DNA follows: TGTGCCAGCAGCTTGAAGACCCCGGGTAACTATGGCTACACCTTC. Amino acid sequence: CASSLKTPGNYGYTF. Filled out from reference TRBV5-8 and TRBJ1-2, the complete variable domain reads EAGVTQSPTHLIKTRGQQATLRCSPISGHTSVYWYQQALGLGLQFLLWYDEGEERNRGNFPPRFSGRQFPNYSSELNVNALELEDSALYLCASSLKTPGNYGYTFGSGTRLTVV.

The J gene is TRBJ2-3, the V gene TRBV2, with D possibly TRBD2 on 6 matching bases. This CDR3 comprises 17 residues. CDR1 and CDR2 (germline): SNHLY, FYNNEI. V shed 2 bases and J shed 1 base, with 16 bases lying between them. The CDR3 spells CASSERGVGEGTDTQYF. CDR3 DNA sequence: TGTGCCAGCAGTGAACGAGGGGTTGGGGAGGGCACAGATACGCAGTATTTT.

This clone was detected only a few times. V is TRBV6-2 or TRBV6-3 and J is TRBJ2-5; D remains ambiguous. V dropped 0 bases and J dropped 3 bases, with 17 bases sitting between them. The CDR3 loop spans 17 amino acids. CDR1 MNHEY and CDR2 SVGEGT come from the germline V gene. The CDR3 sequence is CASSYSTGRTMKETQYF. The CDR3 coding sequence is TGTGCCAGCAGTTACTCGACGGGTCGCACAATGAAAGAGACCCAGTACTTC.

The sample holds one count of this clone. V usage is TRBV7-2 and J usage is TRBJ1-2; D is uncertain. The CDR3 is made up of 12 amino acids. Germline CDR1 SGHTA, CDR2 FQGNSA. The V gene lost 3 bases and the J gene lost 8 bases, with 10 bases spanning the gap. CDR3 coding DNA: TGTGCCAGCAGCTTGAGGTTTGGGGGCTACACCTTC. This sequence encodes CASSLRFGGYTF.

This chain uses TRBV27 with TRBJ1-1; the D is unclear. This CDR3 has 17 amino acids. Germline V gene sequence: CDR1 MNHEY, CDR2 SMNVEV (reference sequence). Trimming pared 4 bases from V and 3 bases from J, leaving 21 bases between. The CDR3 loop is CASSSIGGGLMYTEAFF. CDR3 DNA sequence: TGTGCCAGCAGTTCTATCGGAGGAGGGCTTATGTACACTGAAGCTTTCTTT.

This chain connects TRBV5-1 to TRBJ1-2; TRBD1 agrees at 7 bases. Trimming took 3 bases from V and 0 from J; bases not matched to a gene: 2. CDR1 and CDR2 from the germline V gene are SGHRS and YFSETQ. This CDR3 spans 14 amino acids. This CDR3 is CASSSGQPNYGYTF. Written as DNA, the CDR3 is TGCGCCAGCAGCTCGGGACAGCCTAACTATGGCTACACCTTC.

This chain connects TRBV10-3 to TRBJ2-7, with 11 bases that match TRBD1. In germline, CDR1 is ENHRY, CDR2 SYGVKD. The CDR3 extends over 15 amino acids. V lost 7 bases, J lost 6 bases, and 11 bases stayed unmatched. This chain's CDR3 is CAITSGGTGGREQYF. The CDR3 region has the DNA TGTGCCATCACCTCAGGGGGGACAGGGGGTCGCGAGCAGTACTTC.

The chain combines TRBV5-1 with TRBJ1-1, with 9 nucleotides matching TRBD1. CDR3 size: 15 residues. The germline V gene has CDR1 SGHRS and CDR2 YFSETQ. The J segment lost 3 bases and the V segment lost 3 bases, leaving 6 bases of the junction unmatched. The CDR3, as DNA: TGCGCCAGCAGCTCACAGGGGGCAAGGGACACTGAAGCTTTCTTT. As protein: CASSSQGARDTEAFF.